This T cell receptor beta chain was recorded in a study of cytomegalovirus exposure and HLA in healthy donors. Study-level information: HLA-typed donors contributed about 85 million unique TCRs, which were held in an early data release. The study, taken as a whole, reports: The CMV antigen specificity of a few CMV-associated chains was confirmed through in vitro analysis. An assumption of roughly uniform sequencing depth across donors underlay the presence/absence analyses. In a later analysis, TCR beta V- and J-gene trimming showed a link to a missense DCLRE1C variant.

Germline V gene lookup returns CDR1 PRHDT and CDR2 FYEKMQ (reference sequence). The J segment lost 2 bases and the V segment lost 5 bases, leaving 6 bases of the junction unmatched. The CDR3 loop spans 15 amino acids. On this clone itself: Antigen unknown.

Vbeta (60) and Jbeta (13) primers were used in the PCR. Generated by immunoSEQ multiplex PCR, the TCRdb table keeps only in-frame clones and is missing some. The table lists fewer than 200,000 clones, approximately 70% of them singletons, with 1.5% to 2% in the top ten. The chain recombines TRBV13 with TRBJ2-1, with TRBD1 matching 7 bases. This clonotype originated in a woman aged 25 to 39 in good health and CMV-seronegative. Sequenced: PBMCs. CDR3 region: CASSTLTGTYNEQFF. As DNA, the CDR3 is TGTGCCAGCAGCACCCTGACAGGGACCTACAATGAGCAGTTCTTC.